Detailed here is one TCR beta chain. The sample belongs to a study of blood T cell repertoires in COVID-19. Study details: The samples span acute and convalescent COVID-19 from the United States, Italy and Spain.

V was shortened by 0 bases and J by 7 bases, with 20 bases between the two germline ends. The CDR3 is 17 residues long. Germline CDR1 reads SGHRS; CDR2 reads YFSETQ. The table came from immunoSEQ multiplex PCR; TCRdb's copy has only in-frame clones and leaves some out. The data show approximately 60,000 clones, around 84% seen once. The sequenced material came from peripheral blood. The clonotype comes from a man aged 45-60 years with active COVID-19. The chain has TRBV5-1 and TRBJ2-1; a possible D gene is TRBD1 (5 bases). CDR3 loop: CASSLGSGRVNRNEQFF. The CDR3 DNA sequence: TGCGCCAGCAGCTTGGGATCCGGCAGGGTTAATAGGAATGAGCAGTTCTTC.